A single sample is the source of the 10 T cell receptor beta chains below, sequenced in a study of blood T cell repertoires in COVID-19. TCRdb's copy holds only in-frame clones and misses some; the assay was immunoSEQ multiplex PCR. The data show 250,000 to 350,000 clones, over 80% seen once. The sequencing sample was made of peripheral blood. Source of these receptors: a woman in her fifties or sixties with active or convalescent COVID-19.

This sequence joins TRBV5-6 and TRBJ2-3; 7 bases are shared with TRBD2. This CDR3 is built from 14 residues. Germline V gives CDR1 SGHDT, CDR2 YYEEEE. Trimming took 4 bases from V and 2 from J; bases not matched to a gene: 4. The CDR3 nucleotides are TGTGCCAGCAGCCCAAGCGGGGCCACAGATACGCAGTATTTT. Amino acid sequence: CASSPSGATDTQYF.

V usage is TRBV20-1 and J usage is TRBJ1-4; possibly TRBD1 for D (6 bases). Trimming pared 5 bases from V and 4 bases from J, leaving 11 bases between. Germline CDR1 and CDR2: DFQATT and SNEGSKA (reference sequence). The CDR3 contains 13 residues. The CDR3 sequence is CSAGGQFNEKLFF. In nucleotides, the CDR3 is TGCAGTGCTGGTGGACAGTTTAATGAAAAACTGTTTTTT.

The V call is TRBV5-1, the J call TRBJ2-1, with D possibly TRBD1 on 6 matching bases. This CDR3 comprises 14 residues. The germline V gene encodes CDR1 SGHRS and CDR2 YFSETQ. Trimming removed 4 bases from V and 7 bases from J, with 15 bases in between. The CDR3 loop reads CASSKQGRENEQFF. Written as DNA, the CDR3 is TGCGCCAGCAGCAAACAGGGTCGGGAAAATGAGCAGTTCTTC. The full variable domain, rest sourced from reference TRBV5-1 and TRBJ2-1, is KAGVTQTPRYLIKTRGQQVTLSCSPISGHRSVSWYQQTPGQGLQFLFEYFSETQRNKGNFPGRFSGRQFSNSRSEMNVSTLELGDSALYLCASSKQGRENEQFFGPGTRLTVL.

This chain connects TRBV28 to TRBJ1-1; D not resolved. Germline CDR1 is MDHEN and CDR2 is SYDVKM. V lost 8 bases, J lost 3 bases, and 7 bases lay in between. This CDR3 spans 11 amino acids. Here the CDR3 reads CASGSYTEAFF. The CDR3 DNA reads TGTGCCAGCGGTTCATACACTGAAGCTTTCTTT.

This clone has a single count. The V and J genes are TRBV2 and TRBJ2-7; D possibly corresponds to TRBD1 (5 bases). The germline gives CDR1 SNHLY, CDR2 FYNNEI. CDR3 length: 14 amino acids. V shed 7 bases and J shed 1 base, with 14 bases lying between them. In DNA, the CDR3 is TGTGCCAGCACTTCGACAGCTCAATCCTACGAGCAGTACTTC. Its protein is CASTSTAQSYEQYF.

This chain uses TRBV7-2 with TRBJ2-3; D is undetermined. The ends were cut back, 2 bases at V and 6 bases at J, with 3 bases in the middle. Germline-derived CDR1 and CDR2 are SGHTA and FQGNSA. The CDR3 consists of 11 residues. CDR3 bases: TGTGCCAGCAGCTTATCGGATACGCAGTATTTT. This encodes CASSLSDTQYF.

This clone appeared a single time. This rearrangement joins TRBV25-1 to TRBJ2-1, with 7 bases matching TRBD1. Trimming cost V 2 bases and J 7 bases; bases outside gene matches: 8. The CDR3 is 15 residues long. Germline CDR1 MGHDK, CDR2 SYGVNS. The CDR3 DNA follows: TGTGCCAGCAGTGAAGGGCAGGGGGTTAGGAATGAGCAGTTCTTC. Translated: CASSEGQGVRNEQFF.

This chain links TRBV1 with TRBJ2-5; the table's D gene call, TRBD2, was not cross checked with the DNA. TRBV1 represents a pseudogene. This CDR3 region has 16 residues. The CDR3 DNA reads TGCACCAGCAGCCAAGCCTATACGAGCCGGGGAGAGACCCAGTACTTC. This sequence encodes CTSSQAYTSRGETQYF.

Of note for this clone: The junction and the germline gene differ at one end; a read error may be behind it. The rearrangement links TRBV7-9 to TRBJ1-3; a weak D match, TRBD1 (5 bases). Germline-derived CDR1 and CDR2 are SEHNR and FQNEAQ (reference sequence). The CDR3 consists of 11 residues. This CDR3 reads CASSLVVSGVF. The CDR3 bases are TGTGCCAGCAGCTTAGTAGTCTCGGGGGTTTTT.

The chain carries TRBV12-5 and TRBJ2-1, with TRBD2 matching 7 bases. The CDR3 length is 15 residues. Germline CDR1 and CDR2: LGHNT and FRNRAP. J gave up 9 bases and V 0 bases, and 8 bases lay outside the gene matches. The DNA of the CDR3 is TGTGCTAGTGGTTTGGTAATCGGCGGGAGTGGTGAGCAGTTCTTC. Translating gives CASGLVIGGSGEQFF.